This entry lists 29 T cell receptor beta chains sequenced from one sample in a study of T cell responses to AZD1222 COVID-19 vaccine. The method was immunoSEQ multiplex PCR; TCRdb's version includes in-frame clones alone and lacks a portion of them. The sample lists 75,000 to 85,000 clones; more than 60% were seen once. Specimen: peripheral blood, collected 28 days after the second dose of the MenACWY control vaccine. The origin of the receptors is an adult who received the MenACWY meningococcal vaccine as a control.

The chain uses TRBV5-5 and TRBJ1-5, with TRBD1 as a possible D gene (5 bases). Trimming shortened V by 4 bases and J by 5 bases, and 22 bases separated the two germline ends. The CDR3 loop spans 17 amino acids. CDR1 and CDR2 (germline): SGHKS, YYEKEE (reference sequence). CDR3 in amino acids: CASSTGHPRRSDQPQHF. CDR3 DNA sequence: TGTGCCAGCAGCACCGGACACCCCCGGCGGTCCGATCAGCCCCAGCATTTT.

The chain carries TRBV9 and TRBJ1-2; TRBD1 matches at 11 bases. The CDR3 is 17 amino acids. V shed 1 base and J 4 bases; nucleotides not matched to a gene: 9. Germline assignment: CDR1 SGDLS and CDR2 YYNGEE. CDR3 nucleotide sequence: TGTGCCAGCAGCGTATCTATTGGACAGGGGGCGAGCTATGGCTACACCTTC. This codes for CASSVSIGQGASYGYTF.

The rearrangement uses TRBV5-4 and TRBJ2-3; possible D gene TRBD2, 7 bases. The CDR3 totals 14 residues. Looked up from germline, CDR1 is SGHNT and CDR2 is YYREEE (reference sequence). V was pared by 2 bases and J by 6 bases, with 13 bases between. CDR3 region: CASSLRGARDTQYF. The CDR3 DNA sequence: TGTGCCAGCAGCTTACGGGGGGCCCGGGATACGCAGTATTTT.

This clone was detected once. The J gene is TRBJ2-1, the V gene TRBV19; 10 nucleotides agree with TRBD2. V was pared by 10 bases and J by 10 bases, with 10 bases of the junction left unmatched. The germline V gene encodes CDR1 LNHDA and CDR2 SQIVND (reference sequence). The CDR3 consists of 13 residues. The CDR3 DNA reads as TGTGCCATCGGTGGACTAGCGGTTCAAGAGCAGTTCTTC. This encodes CAIGGLAVQEQFF.

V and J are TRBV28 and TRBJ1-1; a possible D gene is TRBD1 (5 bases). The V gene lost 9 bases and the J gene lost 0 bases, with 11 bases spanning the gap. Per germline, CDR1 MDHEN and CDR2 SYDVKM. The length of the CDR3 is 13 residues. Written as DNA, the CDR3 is TGTGCCAGTCTGGGGGGACTGAACACTGAAGCTTTCTTT. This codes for CASLGGLNTEAFF.

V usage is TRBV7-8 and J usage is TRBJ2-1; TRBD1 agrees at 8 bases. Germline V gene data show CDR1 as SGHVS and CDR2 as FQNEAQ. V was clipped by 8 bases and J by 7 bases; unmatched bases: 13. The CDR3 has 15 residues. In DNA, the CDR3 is TGTGCCAGCTCCGATCAGGGGGCGATCGGGAATGAGCAGTTCTTC. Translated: CASSDQGAIGNEQFF.

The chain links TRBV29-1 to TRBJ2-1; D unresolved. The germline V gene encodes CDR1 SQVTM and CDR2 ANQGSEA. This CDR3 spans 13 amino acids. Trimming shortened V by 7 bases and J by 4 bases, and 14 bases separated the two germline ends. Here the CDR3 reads CSAGGRQYNEQFF. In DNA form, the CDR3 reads TGCAGCGCCGGCGGTCGGCAGTACAATGAGCAGTTCTTC.

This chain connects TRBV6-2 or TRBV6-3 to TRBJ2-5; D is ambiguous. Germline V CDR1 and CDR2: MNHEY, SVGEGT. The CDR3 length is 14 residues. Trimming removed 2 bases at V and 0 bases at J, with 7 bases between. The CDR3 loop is CASSYRGYQETQYF. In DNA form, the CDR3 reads TGTGCCAGCAGTTACCGTGGCTACCAAGAGACCCAGTACTTC.

In DNA form, the CDR3 reads TGTGCCTGGAGTTTCACAGGGAGGGAGCTGTTTTTT. Protein sequence: CAWSFTGRELFF. V is TRBV30 and J is TRBJ2-2; tentatively, D is TRBD1 (6 bases). The V end was cut by 2 bases, the J end by 9 bases, with 10 bases between. The CDR3 has 12 residues. Per germline, CDR1 GTSNPN and CDR2 SVGIG (reference sequence).

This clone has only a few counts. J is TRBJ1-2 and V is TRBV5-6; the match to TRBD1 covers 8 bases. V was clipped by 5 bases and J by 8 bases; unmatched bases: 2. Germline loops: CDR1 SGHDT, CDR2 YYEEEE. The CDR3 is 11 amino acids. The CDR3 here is CASRSGGGYTF. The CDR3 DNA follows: TGTGCCAGCAGGTCAGGGGGCGGCTACACCTTC.

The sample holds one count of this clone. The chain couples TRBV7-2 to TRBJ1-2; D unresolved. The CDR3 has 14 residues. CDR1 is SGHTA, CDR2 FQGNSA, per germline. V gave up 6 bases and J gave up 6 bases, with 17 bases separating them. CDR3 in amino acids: CASSSILSPDGYTF. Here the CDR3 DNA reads TGTGCCAGCAGTTCAATTCTGAGTCCCGATGGCTACACCTTC.

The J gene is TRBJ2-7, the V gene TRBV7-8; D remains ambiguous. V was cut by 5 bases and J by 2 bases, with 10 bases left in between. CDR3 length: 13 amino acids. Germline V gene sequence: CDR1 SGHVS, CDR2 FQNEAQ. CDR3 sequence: CASSRGGTYEQYF. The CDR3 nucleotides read TGTGCCAGCAGCCGTGGTGGGACCTACGAGCAGTACTTC.

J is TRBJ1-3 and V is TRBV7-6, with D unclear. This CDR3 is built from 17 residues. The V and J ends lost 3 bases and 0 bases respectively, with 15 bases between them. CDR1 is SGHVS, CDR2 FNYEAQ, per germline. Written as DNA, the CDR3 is TGTGCCAGCAGCTTGTCCTACGGCGGCAGCTCTGGAAACACCATATATTTT. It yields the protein CASSLSYGGSSGNTIYF.

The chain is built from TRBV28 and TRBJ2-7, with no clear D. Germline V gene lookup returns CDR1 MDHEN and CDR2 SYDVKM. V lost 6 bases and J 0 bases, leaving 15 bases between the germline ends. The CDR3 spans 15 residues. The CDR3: CASRPTRTHSYEQYF. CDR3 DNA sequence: TGTGCCAGCAGGCCGACACGGACCCACTCCTACGAGCAGTACTTC. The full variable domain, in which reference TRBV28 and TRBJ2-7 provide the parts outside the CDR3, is DVKVTQSSRYLVKRTGEKVFLECVQDMDHENMFWYRQDPGLGLRLIYFSYDVKMKEKGDIPEGYSVSREKKERFSLILESASTNQTSMYLCASRPTRTHSYEQYFGPGTRLTVT.

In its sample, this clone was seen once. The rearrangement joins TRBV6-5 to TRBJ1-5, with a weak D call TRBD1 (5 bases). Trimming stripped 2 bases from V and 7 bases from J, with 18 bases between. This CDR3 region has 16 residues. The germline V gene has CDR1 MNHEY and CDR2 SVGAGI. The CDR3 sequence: CASSYIAGFSGQPQHF. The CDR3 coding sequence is TGTGCCAGCAGTTACATCGCAGGGTTTTCGGGACAGCCCCAGCATTTT.

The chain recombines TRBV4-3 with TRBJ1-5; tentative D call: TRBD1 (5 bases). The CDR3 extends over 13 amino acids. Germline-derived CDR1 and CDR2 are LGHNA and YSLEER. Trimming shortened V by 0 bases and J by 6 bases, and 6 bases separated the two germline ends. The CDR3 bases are TGCGCCAGCAGCCAAGATCAGGGTCAGCCCCAGCATTTT. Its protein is CASSQDQGQPQHF.

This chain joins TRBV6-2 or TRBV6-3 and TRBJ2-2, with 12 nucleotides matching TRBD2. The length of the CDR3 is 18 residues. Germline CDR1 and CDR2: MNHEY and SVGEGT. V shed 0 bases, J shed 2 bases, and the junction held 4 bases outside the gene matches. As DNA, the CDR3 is TGTGCCAGCAGTTACTCGACTAGCGGGAGCGTAAACACCGGGGAGCTGTTTTTT. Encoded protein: CASSYSTSGSVNTGELFF.

Here the CDR3 reads CASSYGGGRATNEQFF. The CDR3 DNA follows: TGTGCCAGCAGCTATGGTGGTGGGAGGGCCACGAATGAGCAGTTCTTC. The rearrangement uses TRBV5-4 and TRBJ2-1, with 7 bases matching TRBD2. Losses at the gene ends were 3 bases for V and 7 bases for J; bases not matched to a gene: 13. There are 16 residues in the CDR3. The V gene's germline CDR1 is SGHNT and CDR2 YYREEE (reference sequence).

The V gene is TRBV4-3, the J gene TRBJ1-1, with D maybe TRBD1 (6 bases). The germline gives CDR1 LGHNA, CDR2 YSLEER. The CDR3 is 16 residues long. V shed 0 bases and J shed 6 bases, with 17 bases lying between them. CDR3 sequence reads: CASSQDQRGATAEAFF. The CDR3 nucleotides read TGCGCCAGCAGCCAAGATCAAAGGGGGGCGACGGCTGAAGCTTTCTTT.

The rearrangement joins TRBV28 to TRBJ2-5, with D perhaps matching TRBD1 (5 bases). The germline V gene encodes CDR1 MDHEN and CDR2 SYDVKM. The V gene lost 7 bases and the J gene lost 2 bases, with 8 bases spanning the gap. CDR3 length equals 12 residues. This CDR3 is CASTGNQETQYF. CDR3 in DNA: TGTGCCAGCACAGGGAATCAAGAGACCCAGTACTTC.

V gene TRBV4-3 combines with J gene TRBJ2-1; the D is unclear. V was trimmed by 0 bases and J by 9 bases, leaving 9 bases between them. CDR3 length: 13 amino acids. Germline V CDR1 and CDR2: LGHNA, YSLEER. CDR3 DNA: TGCGCCAGCAGCCAAGATCCGGCTGGTGAGCAGTTCTTC. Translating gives CASSQDPAGEQFF.

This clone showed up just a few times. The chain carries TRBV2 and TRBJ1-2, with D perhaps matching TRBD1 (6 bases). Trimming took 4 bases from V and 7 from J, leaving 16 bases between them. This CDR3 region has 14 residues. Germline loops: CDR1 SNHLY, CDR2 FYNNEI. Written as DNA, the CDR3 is TGTGCCAGCAGTGCCCGTGAACAGGGTGTTGGCTACACCTTC. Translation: CASSAREQGVGYTF.

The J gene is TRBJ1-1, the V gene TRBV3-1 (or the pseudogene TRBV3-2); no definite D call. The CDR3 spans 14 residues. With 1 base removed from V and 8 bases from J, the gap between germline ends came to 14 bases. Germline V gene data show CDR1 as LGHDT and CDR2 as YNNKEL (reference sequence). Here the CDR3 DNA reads TGTGCCAGCAGCCAAGCTGATAAGAGGTCAGAAGCTTTCTTT. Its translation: CASSQADKRSEAFF.

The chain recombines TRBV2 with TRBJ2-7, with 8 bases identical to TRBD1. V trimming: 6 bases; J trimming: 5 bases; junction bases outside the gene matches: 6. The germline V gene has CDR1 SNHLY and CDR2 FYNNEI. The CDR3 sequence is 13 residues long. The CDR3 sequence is CASSLDRVNEQYF. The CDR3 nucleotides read TGTGCCAGCAGCCTGGACAGGGTAAACGAGCAGTACTTC.

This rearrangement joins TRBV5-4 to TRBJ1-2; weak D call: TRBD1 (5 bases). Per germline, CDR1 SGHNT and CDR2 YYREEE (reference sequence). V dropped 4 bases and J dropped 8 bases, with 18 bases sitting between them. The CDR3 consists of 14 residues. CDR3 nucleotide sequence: TGTGCCAGCAGCCTCGGGACTCCGGTGGGGGGCTACACCTTC. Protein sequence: CASSLGTPVGGYTF.

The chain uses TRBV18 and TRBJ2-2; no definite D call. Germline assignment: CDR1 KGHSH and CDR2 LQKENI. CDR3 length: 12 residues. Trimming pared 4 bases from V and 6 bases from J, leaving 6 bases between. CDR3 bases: TGTGCCAGCTCACTGCGTCCCGGGGAGCTGTTTTTT. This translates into CASSLRPGELFF.

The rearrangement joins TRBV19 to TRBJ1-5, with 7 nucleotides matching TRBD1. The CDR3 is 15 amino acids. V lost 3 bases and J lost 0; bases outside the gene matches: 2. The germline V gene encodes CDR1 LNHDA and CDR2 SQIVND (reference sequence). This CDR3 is CASSIGTDSNQPQHF. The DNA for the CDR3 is TGTGCCAGTAGTATTGGGACAGATAGCAATCAGCCCCAGCATTTT.

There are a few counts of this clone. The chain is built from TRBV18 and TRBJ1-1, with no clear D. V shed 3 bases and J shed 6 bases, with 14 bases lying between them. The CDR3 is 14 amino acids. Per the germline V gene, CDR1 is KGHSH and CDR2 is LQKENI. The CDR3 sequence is CASSPLQDESEAFF. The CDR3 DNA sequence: TGTGCCAGCTCACCCCTCCAAGATGAGTCTGAAGCTTTCTTT.

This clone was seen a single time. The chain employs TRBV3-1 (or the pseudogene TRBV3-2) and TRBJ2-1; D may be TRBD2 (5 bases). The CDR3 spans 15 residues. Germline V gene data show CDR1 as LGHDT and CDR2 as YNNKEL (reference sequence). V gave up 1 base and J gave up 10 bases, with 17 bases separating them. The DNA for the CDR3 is TGTGCCAGCAGCCAAGCGTTAGCGTCGATCGGGGAGCAGTTCTTC. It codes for CASSQALASIGEQFF.